The next 5 T cell receptor beta chains were all read from a single sample in a study of low-dose radiotherapy and immunotherapy resistance in tumors. TRAV- and TRBV-specific primers, spanning alpha and beta chains, primed first-strand cDNA. A 20-cycle PCR with a constant-region primer and V-primer adapter amplified TCRs. TCRdb fed the reads into MiXCR, producing one record per CDR3 protein. Of tens of thousands of distinct CDR3 sequences listed, around a fifth were seen once; the top ten hold about 13%. Time point specified: after trial treatment. The treatment is: LDRT plus nivolumab, ipilimumab, low-dose cyclophosphamide and aspirin (RACIN trial). Sequences were derived from PBMCs, sampled after low-dose radiotherapy plus immunotherapy. All receptors come from a female donor with ovarian cancer.

The chain has TRBV7-9 and TRBJ2-7; a possible D gene is TRBD2 (5 bases). The CDR3 is made up of 13 amino acids. V lost 4 bases, J lost 3 bases, and 10 bases lay in between. Looked up from germline, CDR1 is SEHNR and CDR2 is FQNEAQ (reference sequence). The CDR3 loop is CASSSAGYYEQYF. The CDR3 DNA reads as TGTGCCAGCAGCTCCGCGGGCTACTACGAGCAGTACTTC.

Ten or more counts support this clonotype. CDR3 sequence (DNA): TGCGCCAGCAGCCAAGATGGGACTAGCGGAGCGTACGAGCAGTACTTC. This translates into CASSQDGTSGAYEQYF. This rearrangement joins TRBV4-3 to TRBJ2-7; the match to TRBD2 covers 11 bases. Germline V gene sequence: CDR1 LGHNA, CDR2 YSLEER. The V gene end was trimmed by 0 bases and the J gene end by 4 bases; junction bases not matched to a gene: 5. The CDR3 spans 16 residues.

There are many counts of this clonotype. This chain joins TRBV7-2 and TRBJ1-6; D possibly corresponds to TRBD1 (6 bases). Deletions cut 3 bases from V and 8 bases from J, with 14 bases between. The CDR3 extends over 15 amino acids. The germline V gene has CDR1 SGHTA and CDR2 FQGNSA. The CDR3 nucleotides are TGTGCCAGCAGCTTTCCCAGGGGAAGAGATTCACCCCTCCACTTT. Its translation: CASSFPRGRDSPLHF. Full variable domain (outside the CDR3, taken from reference TRBV7-2 and TRBJ1-6): GAGVSQSPSNKVTEKGKDVELRCDPISGHTALYWYRQSLGQGLEFLIYFQGNSAPDKSGLPSDRFSAERTGGSVSTLTIQRTQQEDSAVYLCASSFPRGRDSPLHFGNGTRLTVT.

This clonotype was seen at least ten times. J is TRBJ1-2 and V is TRBV4-1; tentative D call: TRBD1 (5 bases). Germline-derived CDR1 and CDR2 are MGHRA and YSYEKL. The CDR3 is made up of 18 amino acids. The V end lost 3 bases, the J end lost 5 bases, and 25 bases lay between the germline ends. CDR3 region: CASSHFIRKADSVYGYTF. In nucleotides, the CDR3 is TGCGCCAGCAGCCACTTTATCCGTAAGGCTGACAGCGTTTATGGCTACACCTTC.

This clonotype was counted at least ten times. The V gene is TRBV7-9, the J gene TRBJ2-7, with 7 bases that match TRBD2. The trim removed 7 bases at V and 3 bases at J, leaving 12 bases unmatched. The CDR3 contains 15 residues. The germline V gene encodes CDR1 SEHNR and CDR2 FQNEAQ (reference sequence). The CDR3 DNA sequence: TGTGCCAGCACCAAGGGGAGGGAGATAGACTACGAGCAGTACTTC. This codes for CASTKGREIDYEQYF. The variable domain in full, with the rest retrieved from reference TRBV7-9 and TRBJ2-7, is DTGVSQNPRHKITKRGQNVTFRCDPISEHNRLYWYRQTLGQGPEFLTYFQNEAQLEKSRLLSDRFSAERPKGSFSTLEIQRTEQGDSAMYLCASTKGREIDYEQYFGPGTRLTVT.